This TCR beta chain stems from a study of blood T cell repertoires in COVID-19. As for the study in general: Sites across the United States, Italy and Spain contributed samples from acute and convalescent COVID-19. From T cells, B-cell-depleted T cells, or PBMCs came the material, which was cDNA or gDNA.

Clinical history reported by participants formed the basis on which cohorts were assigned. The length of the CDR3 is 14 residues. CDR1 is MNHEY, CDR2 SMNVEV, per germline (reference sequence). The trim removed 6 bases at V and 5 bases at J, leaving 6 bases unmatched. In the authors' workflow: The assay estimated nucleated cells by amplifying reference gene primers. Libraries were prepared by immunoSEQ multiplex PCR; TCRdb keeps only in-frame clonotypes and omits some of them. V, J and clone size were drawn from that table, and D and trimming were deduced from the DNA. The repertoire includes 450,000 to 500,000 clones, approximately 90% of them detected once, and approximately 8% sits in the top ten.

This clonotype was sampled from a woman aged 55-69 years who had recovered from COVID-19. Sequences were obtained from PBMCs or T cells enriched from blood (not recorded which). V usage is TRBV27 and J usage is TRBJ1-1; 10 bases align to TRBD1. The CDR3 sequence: CASRRDRGTTEAFF. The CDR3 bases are TGTGCCAGCAGGAGGGACAGGGGTACGACTGAAGCTTTCTTT.